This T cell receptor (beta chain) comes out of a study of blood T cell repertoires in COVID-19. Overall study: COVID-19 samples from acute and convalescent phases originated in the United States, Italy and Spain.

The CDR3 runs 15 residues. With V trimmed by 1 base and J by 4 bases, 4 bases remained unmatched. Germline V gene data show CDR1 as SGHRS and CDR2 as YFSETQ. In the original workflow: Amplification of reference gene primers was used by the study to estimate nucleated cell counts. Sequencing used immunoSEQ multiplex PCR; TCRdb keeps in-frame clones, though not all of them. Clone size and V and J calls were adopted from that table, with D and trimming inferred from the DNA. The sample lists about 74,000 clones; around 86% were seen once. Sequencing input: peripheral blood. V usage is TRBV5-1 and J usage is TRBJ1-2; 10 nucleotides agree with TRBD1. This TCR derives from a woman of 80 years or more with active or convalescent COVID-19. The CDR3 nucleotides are TGCGCCAGCAGCTTGTCTGGGACAGGGGTCTATGGCTACACCTTC. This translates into CASSLSGTGVYGYTF.